These 4 T cell receptor beta chains were sequenced from one sample in a study of cytomegalovirus exposure and HLA in healthy donors (dated by TCRdb to the late 2010s). Libraries were built with the immunoSEQ multiplex PCR assay. The table comes from immuneACCESS by way of TCRdb, which keeps in-frame sequences with V and J called. Part of the clones is missing from these tables; in studies checked, under half for an unresolved V gene and the rest for unknown reasons. The table for this sample lists under 300,000 clones; 90% of them were counted only once. The ten largest clones represent roughly 0.4% of the sample. The material sequenced was PBMCs. The receptors come from a young woman in good health and CMV-seronegative.

The V and J genes are TRBV7-2 and TRBJ2-1; 8 bases align to TRBD1. CDR3 size: 14 residues. Germline CDR1 reads SGHTA; CDR2 reads FQGNSA. J was trimmed by 5 bases and V by 4 bases; bases with no gene match: 4. The CDR3 DNA reads as TGTGCCAGCAGCTCCGGGACAGGAGACAATGAGCAGTTCTTC. It encodes CASSSGTGDNEQFF.

To note about this clone: Other DNA sequences in this specimen translate into the identical CDR3. The chain joins TRBV10-3 to TRBJ1-1; tentative D call: TRBD1 (5 bases). V was trimmed by 0 bases and J by 4 bases, leaving 12 bases between them. The length of the CDR3 is 15 residues. Germline CDR1 and CDR2: ENHRY and SYGVKD. CDR3 DNA: TGTGCCATCAGTGAGTCTCGGGGGGTGAGCACTGAAGCTTTCTTT. Protein: CAISESRGVSTEAFF.

The rearrangement links TRBV15 to TRBJ2-1, with 10 bases fitting TRBD1. This CDR3 spans 16 amino acids. CDR1 and CDR2 (germline): LNHNV, YYDKDF (reference sequence). With V trimmed by 1 base and J by 5 bases, 5 bases remained unmatched. DNA of the CDR3: TGTGCCACCAGCAGAGCCTACGGGACAGGGGACAATGAGCAGTTCTTC. Its protein is CATSRAYGTGDNEQFF.

This rearrangement joins TRBV6-1 to TRBJ2-1; 8 bases are a match to TRBD1. Unmatched junction bases numbered 3, after V lost 2 bases and J lost 3 bases. The germline V gene has CDR1 MNHNS and CDR2 SASEGT. CDR3 length: 15 amino acids. In nucleotides, the CDR3 is TGTGCCAGCAGTGAACCGGGACAGGACTACAATGAGCAGTTCTTC. Translated: CASSEPGQDYNEQFF.